Listed below are T cell receptor beta chains from one sample, sequenced in a study of blood T cells in healthy people across ages. TCRdb processed the 5' RACE reads anew with MiXCR; each CDR3 protein has one entry. The sample holds 1.5 million to 2 million distinct CDR3 sequences, 28% seen once. What was sequenced was blood. The origin of the receptors is a woman aged 25 to 39 in good health. Each CDR3 is given with its conserved first and last residue. The order of the fields is J gene, V gene, clone size, D gene, CDR3 protein, CDR3 DNA. D genes are given only for firm matches. Not all rows give a size; the values are once, few, many and, for expanded clones, a class.

j_call: TRBJ2-1
v_call: TRBV12-3/TRBV12-4
clone_size: once
d_call: NA
cdr3_aa: CASRIQGVVNERFF
cdr3_nt: TGTGCCAGCAGAATCCAGGGTGTGGTCAATGAGCGGTTCTTC

j_call: TRBJ2-7
v_call: TRBV4-1
clone_size: many
d_call: TRBD1
cdr3_aa: CASSQATGAPYEQYF
cdr3_nt: TGCGCCAGCAGCCAAGCGACAGGGGCTCCCTACGAGCAGTACTTC

j_call: TRBJ2-7
v_call: TRBV5-1
clone_size: many
d_call: NA
cdr3_aa: CASSPYSTLSYEQYF
cdr3_nt: TGCGCCAGCAGCCCCTACTCTACCCTTTCCTACGAGCAGTACTTC

j_call: TRBJ2-3
v_call: TRBV7-2
clone_size: few
d_call: NA
cdr3_aa: CASTLSSSRGDTQYF
cdr3_nt: TGTGCCAGCACCCTTAGCTCTTCGAGGGGAGATACGCAGTATTTT

j_call: TRBJ2-5
v_call: TRBV9
clone_size: NA
d_call: TRBD2
cdr3_aa: CASSSGGREETQYF
cdr3_nt: TGTGCCAGCTCTAGCGGGGGGCGGGAAGAGACCCAGTACTTC

j_call: TRBJ2-2
v_call: TRBV29-1
clone_size: NA
d_call: NA
cdr3_aa: CSVEGGINTGELFF
cdr3_nt: TGCAGCGTTGAGGGCGGGATAAACACCGGGGAGCTGTTTTTT

j_call: TRBJ2-5
v_call: TRBV5-1
clone_size: NA
d_call: NA
cdr3_aa: CASSLGTTETQYF
cdr3_nt: TGCGCCAGCAGCTTGGGGACTACAGAGACCCAGTACTTC

j_call: TRBJ2-7
v_call: TRBV27
clone_size: few
d_call: TRBD1
cdr3_aa: CASRSAGTGSYEQYF
cdr3_nt: TGTGCCAGCAGATCCGCCGGGACAGGGTCCTACGAGCAGTACTTC

j_call: TRBJ2-7
v_call: TRBV2
clone_size: NA
d_call: TRBD2
cdr3_aa: CASSGGLAGGWDSYEQYF
cdr3_nt: TGTGCCAGCAGTGGAGGACTAGCGGGAGGGTGGGACTCCTACGAGCAGTACTTC

j_call: TRBJ2-1
v_call: TRBV20-1
clone_size: NA
d_call: NA
cdr3_aa: CSASTTSSYNEQFF
cdr3_nt: TGCAGTGCTAGTACTACGAGCTCCTACAATGAGCAGTTCTTC

j_call: TRBJ2-1
v_call: TRBV7-2
clone_size: NA
d_call: TRBD2
cdr3_aa: CASSRGLAREQFF
cdr3_nt: TGTGCCAGCAGCCGGGGACTAGCGCGTGAGCAGTTCTTC

j_call: TRBJ2-5
v_call: TRBV6-4
clone_size: once
d_call: NA
cdr3_aa: CASSQTSGTETYNEQYF
cdr3_nt: TGTGCCAGCAGTCAAACCTCCGGGACTGAGACCTACAATGAGCAGTACTTC

j_call: TRBJ1-1
v_call: TRBV5-6
clone_size: few
d_call: NA
cdr3_aa: CASSLLRGRRTEAFF
cdr3_nt: TGTGCCAGCAGCTTGTTGAGGGGAAGGAGGACTGAAGCTTTCTTT

j_call: TRBJ2-5
v_call: TRBV7-9
clone_size: few
d_call: NA
cdr3_aa: CASSSWPSGETQYF
cdr3_nt: TGTGCCAGCAGCTCGTGGCCCTCGGGGGAGACCCAGTACTTC

j_call: TRBJ1-4
v_call: TRBV18
clone_size: few
d_call: NA
cdr3_aa: CASSPPIGGYEKLFF
cdr3_nt: TGTGCCAGCTCACCACCGATTGGAGGGTATGAAAAACTGTTTTTT

j_call: TRBJ1-1
v_call: TRBV3-1
clone_size: NA
d_call: NA
cdr3_aa: CASSPARFGEAFF
cdr3_nt: TGTGCCAGCAGTCCCGCCCGTTTTGGTGAAGCTTTCTTT

j_call: TRBJ1-2
v_call: TRBV24-1
clone_size: few
d_call: NA
cdr3_aa: CATSASTFHGYTF
cdr3_nt: TGTGCCACCAGTGCGTCGACTTTTCATGGCTACACCTTC

j_call: TRBJ2-7
v_call: TRBV6-1
clone_size: few
d_call: TRBD2
cdr3_aa: CASIAGYEQYF
cdr3_nt: TGTGCCAGTATAGCGGGCTACGAGCAGTACTTC

j_call: TRBJ2-7
v_call: TRBV4-1
clone_size: few
d_call: NA
cdr3_aa: CASSQDLGTTAYEQYF
cdr3_nt: TGCGCCAGCAGCCAAGATCTCGGGACCACGGCCTACGAGCAGTACTTC

j_call: TRBJ2-7
v_call: TRBV6-2/TRBV6-3
clone_size: many
d_call: NA
cdr3_aa: CASTPPGTLSYEQYF
cdr3_nt: TGTGCCAGCACCCCGCCCGGGACATTGTCCTACGAGCAGTACTTC

j_call: TRBJ2-1
v_call: TRBV11-3
clone_size: NA
d_call: TRBD2
cdr3_aa: CASSLAQAGKGEQFF
cdr3_nt: TGTGCCAGCAGCTTAGCCCAAGCGGGGAAGGGTGAGCAGTTCTTC

j_call: TRBJ1-6
v_call: TRBV7-9
clone_size: few
d_call: TRBD1
cdr3_aa: CASSPGQGVFSPLHF
cdr3_nt: TGTGCCAGCAGCCCGGGACAGGGAGTGTTTTCACCCCTCCACTTT

j_call: TRBJ2-5
v_call: TRBV28
clone_size: few
d_call: TRBD2
cdr3_aa: CASRYSGEYQETQYF
cdr3_nt: TGTGCCAGCAGATATAGCGGGGAGTACCAAGAGACCCAGTACTTC

j_call: TRBJ2-3
v_call: TRBV12-3/TRBV12-4
clone_size: NA
d_call: TRBD2
cdr3_aa: CASRDLAVATDTQYF
cdr3_nt: TGTGCCAGCAGGGACCTAGCGGTGGCCACAGATACGCAGTATTTT

j_call: TRBJ2-1
v_call: TRBV9
clone_size: NA
d_call: NA
cdr3_aa: CASSPTTSQGEQFF
cdr3_nt: TGTGCCAGCAGCCCAACCACTAGTCAAGGTGAGCAGTTCTTC

j_call: TRBJ1-1
v_call: TRBV20-1
clone_size: few
d_call: NA
cdr3_aa: CSADITTEAFF
cdr3_nt: TGCAGTGCTGATATAACAACTGAAGCTTTCTTT

j_call: TRBJ2-1
v_call: TRBV12-5
clone_size: few
d_call: TRBD2
cdr3_aa: CASGLGGLAGGRSEFF
cdr3_nt: TGTGCTAGTGGTTTGGGTGGACTAGCGGGGGGTCGTTCCGAGTTCTTC

j_call: TRBJ1-1
v_call: TRBV5-1
clone_size: NA
d_call: TRBD1
cdr3_aa: CASSLAPGQGENTEAFF
cdr3_nt: TGCGCCAGCAGCTTGGCTCCCGGACAGGGGGAGAACACTGAAGCTTTCTTT

j_call: TRBJ1-5
v_call: TRBV6-2/TRBV6-3
clone_size: few
d_call: NA
cdr3_aa: CASSYASGVQPQHF
cdr3_nt: TGTGCCAGCAGTTACGCGTCAGGGGTTCAGCCCCAGCATTTT

j_call: TRBJ2-7
v_call: TRBV29-1
clone_size: NA
d_call: NA
cdr3_aa: CSAGGGRPTYEQYF
cdr3_nt: TGCAGCGCCGGAGGTGGGAGGCCTACCTACGAGCAGTACTTC

j_call: TRBJ2-1
v_call: TRBV7-2
clone_size: NA
d_call: TRBD2
cdr3_aa: CASSFHDSGALGNEQFF
cdr3_nt: TGTGCCAGCAGCTTTCACGATAGCGGGGCGCTGGGCAATGAGCAGTTCTTC

j_call: TRBJ1-2
v_call: TRBV2
clone_size: NA
d_call: NA
cdr3_aa: CASSRSESYGYTF
cdr3_nt: TGTGCCAGCAGTCGGTCAGAGTCATATGGCTACACCTTC

j_call: TRBJ2-7
v_call: TRBV7-2
clone_size: many
d_call: NA
cdr3_aa: CASSLNRVLVEQYF
cdr3_nt: TGTGCCAGCAGCTTAAACAGGGTGTTAGTCGAGCAGTACTTC

j_call: TRBJ1-4
v_call: TRBV5-1
clone_size: few
d_call: NA
cdr3_aa: CASSFGLRTATNEKLFF
cdr3_nt: TGCGCCAGCAGCTTTGGGCTCAGGACAGCAACTAATGAAAAACTGTTTTTT

j_call: TRBJ2-2
v_call: TRBV20-1
clone_size: few
d_call: NA
cdr3_aa: CSALRGGTGELFF
cdr3_nt: TGCAGTGCTTTGCGGGGTGGCACCGGGGAGCTGTTTTTT

j_call: TRBJ1-2
v_call: TRBV28
clone_size: NA
d_call: TRBD1
cdr3_aa: CASSLVTGFGYTF
cdr3_nt: TGTGCCAGCAGTTTAGTGACAGGGTTTGGCTACACCTTC

j_call: TRBJ2-5
v_call: TRBV5-4
clone_size: NA
d_call: TRBD2
cdr3_aa: CASHRKGREIWETQYF
cdr3_nt: TGTGCCAGCCACCGGAAGGGGCGGGAGATTTGGGAGACCCAGTACTTC

j_call: TRBJ1-2
v_call: TRBV5-1
clone_size: NA
d_call: NA
cdr3_aa: CASSLQIQGGSEDGYTF
cdr3_nt: TGCGCCAGCAGCTTGCAGATACAGGGAGGAAGCGAGGATGGCTACACCTTC

j_call: TRBJ1-2
v_call: TRBV6-1
clone_size: few
d_call: NA
cdr3_aa: CASSVQINYGYTF
cdr3_nt: TGTGCCAGCAGCGTACAGATCAACTATGGCTACACCTTC